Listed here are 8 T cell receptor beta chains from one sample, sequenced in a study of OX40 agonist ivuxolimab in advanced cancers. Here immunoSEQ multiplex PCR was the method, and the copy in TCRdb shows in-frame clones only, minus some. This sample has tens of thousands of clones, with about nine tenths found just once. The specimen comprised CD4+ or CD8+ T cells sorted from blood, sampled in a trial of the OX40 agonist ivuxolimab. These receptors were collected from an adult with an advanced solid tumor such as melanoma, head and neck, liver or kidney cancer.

CDR3 DNA: TGTGCCAGCAGCGTAGGTGGGGAACGGTATGGCTACACCTTC. This translates into CASSVGGERYGYTF. This chain joins TRBV9 and TRBJ1-2, with D hard to call. Germline CDR1 and CDR2: SGDLS and YYNGEE. CDR3 length equals 14 residues. The germline V and J ends were trimmed by 0 bases and 5 bases, with 11 bases remaining between them.

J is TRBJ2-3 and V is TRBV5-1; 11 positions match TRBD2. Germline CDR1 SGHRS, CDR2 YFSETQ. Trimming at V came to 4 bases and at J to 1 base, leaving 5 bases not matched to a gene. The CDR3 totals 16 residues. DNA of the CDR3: TGCGCCAGCAGCCCGGGACTAGCGGACCGCACAGATACGCAGTATTTT. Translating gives CASSPGLADRTDTQYF. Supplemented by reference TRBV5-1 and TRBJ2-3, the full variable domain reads KAGVTQTPRYLIKTRGQQVTLSCSPISGHRSVSWYQQTPGQGLQFLFEYFSETQRNKGNFPGRFSGRQFSNSRSEMNVSTLELGDSALYLCASSPGLADRTDTQYFGPGTRLTVL.

CDR3 residues: CASSLWRGGSYNEQFF. The CDR3 DNA sequence: TGTGCCAGCAGCTTATGGCGGGGGGGATCTTACAATGAGCAGTTCTTC. This sequence joins TRBV7-9 and TRBJ2-1; TRBD2 agrees at 9 bases. With 2 bases clipped from V and 4 bases from J, the junction kept 6 bases outside the gene matches. The CDR3 consists of 16 residues. Germline values: CDR1 SEHNR, CDR2 FQNEAQ (reference sequence).

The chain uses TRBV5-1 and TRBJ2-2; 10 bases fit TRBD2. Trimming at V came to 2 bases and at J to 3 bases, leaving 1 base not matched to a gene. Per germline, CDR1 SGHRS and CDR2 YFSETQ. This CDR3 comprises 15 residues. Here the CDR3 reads CASSFLAGDTGELFF. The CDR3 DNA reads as TGCGCCAGCAGCTTCCTAGCGGGGGACACCGGGGAGCTGTTTTTT.

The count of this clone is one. The CDR3 spells CASSRTGAYNEQFF. Written as DNA, the CDR3 is TGTGCCAGCAGCAGGACAGGGGCCTACAATGAGCAGTTCTTC. V usage is TRBV5-8 and J usage is TRBJ2-1; 9 positions match TRBD1. Trimming cost V 4 bases and J 2 bases; bases outside gene matches: 1. Germline V gene sequence: CDR1 SGHTS, CDR2 YDEGEE. This CDR3 comprises 14 residues.

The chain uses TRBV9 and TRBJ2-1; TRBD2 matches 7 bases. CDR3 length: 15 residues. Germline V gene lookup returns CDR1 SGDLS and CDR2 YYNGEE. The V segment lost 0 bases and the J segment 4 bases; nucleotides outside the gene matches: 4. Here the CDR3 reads CASSVGLADYNEQFF. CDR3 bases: TGTGCCAGCAGCGTAGGGCTAGCGGATTACAATGAGCAGTTCTTC.

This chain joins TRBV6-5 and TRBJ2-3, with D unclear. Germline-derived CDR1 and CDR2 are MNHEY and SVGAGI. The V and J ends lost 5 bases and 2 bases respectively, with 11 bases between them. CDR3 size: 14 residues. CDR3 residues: CASSAGRYTDTQYF. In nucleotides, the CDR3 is TGTGCCAGCAGTGCTGGACGGTACACAGATACGCAGTATTTT.

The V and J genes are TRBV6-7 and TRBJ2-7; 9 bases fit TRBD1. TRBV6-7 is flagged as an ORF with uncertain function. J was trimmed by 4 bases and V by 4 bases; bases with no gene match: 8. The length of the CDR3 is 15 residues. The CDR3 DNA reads TGTGCCAGCAGTTGTCGGGACAGGGCACCTTACGAGCAGTACGTC. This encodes CASSCRDRAPYEQYV.